Listed here are 14 T cell receptor beta chains from one sample, sequenced in a study of blood T cell repertoires in COVID-19. Clones were sequenced by immunoSEQ multiplex PCR, and TCRdb holds only the in-frame ones, with some missing. The table lists about 150,000 clones, around nine tenths of them singletons. Sequences were obtained from peripheral blood. The receptors come from a man between 60 and 75 years old with COVID-19, enrolled during active disease.

This chain links TRBV7-2 with TRBJ1-3; 9 bases map to TRBD1. Germline CDR1 is SGHTA and CDR2 is FQGNSA. This CDR3 spans 15 amino acids. The junction had 6 bases not matched to a gene; V was cut back by 5 bases and J by 4 bases. As DNA, the CDR3 is TGTGCCAGCAGCCTCACCGGGACAGGGGGAAACACCATATATTTT. As protein: CASSLTGTGGNTIYF.

This sequence joins TRBV7-6 and TRBJ2-3; tentative D call: TRBD2 (6 bases). The CDR3 is 16 amino acids. The V end was cut by 6 bases, the J end by 6 bases, with 22 bases between. Germline loops: CDR1 SGHVS, CDR2 FNYEAQ. Here the CDR3 DNA reads TGTGCCAGCAGTCCTACTACCGGGAGCATTGGGGATACGCAGTATTTT. Its translation is CASSPTTGSIGDTQYF.

The V and J genes are TRBV7-8 and TRBJ1-5, with D tentatively TRBD1 (6 bases). The CDR3 has 15 amino acids. V shed 5 bases and J shed 0 bases, with 11 bases lying between them. Germline-derived CDR1 and CDR2 are SGHVS and FQNEAQ. CDR3 loop: CASSPGQISNQPQHF. The CDR3 DNA follows: TGTGCCAGCAGCCCAGGACAGATTAGCAATCAGCCCCAGCATTTT.

The chain has TRBV9 and TRBJ2-1; 8 nucleotides align to TRBD2. Germline assignment: CDR1 SGDLS and CDR2 YYNGEE. This CDR3 is built from 16 residues. V shed 0 bases, J shed 4 bases, and the junction held 6 bases outside the gene matches. The CDR3 DNA follows: TGTGCCAGCAGCGTAGGAGGCGGGGGGACGTACAATGAGCAGTTCTTC. Its translation: CASSVGGGGTYNEQFF.

J is TRBJ2-7 and V is TRBV6-2 or TRBV6-3, with D maybe TRBD2 (6 bases). Germline loops: CDR1 MNHEY, CDR2 SVGEGT. CDR3 size: 15 residues. Trimming stripped 5 bases from V and 2 bases from J, with 16 bases between. The CDR3 bases are TGTGCCAGCAGTCAAAGCGGGCGGGGAACCTACGAGCAGTACTTC. Translated: CASSQSGRGTYEQYF.

The chain is built from TRBV18 and TRBJ1-1; unclear D gene. Per the germline V gene, CDR1 is KGHSH and CDR2 is LQKENI. The CDR3 is 12 amino acids. The V end was cut by 4 bases, the J end by 5 bases, with 8 bases between. As DNA, the CDR3 is TGTGCCAGCTCACAGCGCGGGACTGAAGCTTTCTTT. The encoded protein is CASSQRGTEAFF.

The chain uses TRBV29-1 and TRBJ2-7, with 7 nucleotides matching TRBD2. Germline V CDR1 and CDR2: SQVTM, ANQGSEA. With V trimmed by 5 bases and J by 0 bases, 7 bases remained unmatched. CDR3 length equals 14 residues. CDR3 sequence (DNA): TGCAGCGTTTCTTCCGGGACTAACTCCTACGAGCAGTACTTC. It yields the protein CSVSSGTNSYEQYF.

This clone occurred once. A junction boundary mismatches the germline segment, possibly from a read error. The chain couples TRBV7-7 to TRBJ2-1; 11 positions match TRBD2. This CDR3 comprises 18 residues. Germline V lookup: CDR1 SSHAT, CDR2 FNYEAQ (reference sequence). The CDR3 loop is CASSLAPGLAGGQNEQFF. The DNA of the CDR3 is TGTGCTAGCAGCTTAGCCCCGGGGCTAGCGGGAGGTCAGAATGAGCAGTTCTTC.

The CDR3 spells CASLVWEGLNTEAFF. CDR3 DNA sequence: TGTGCCAGCCTGGTTTGGGAGGGACTGAACACTGAAGCTTTCTTT. This chain connects TRBV11-2 to TRBJ1-1; a possible D gene is TRBD1 (5 bases). V lost 8 bases to trimming and J lost 0 bases, with 16 bases between them. Germline values: CDR1 SGHAT, CDR2 FQNNGV. The CDR3 is 15 residues long.

This clone was found a few times. Other nucleotide sequences from this sample produce the same CDR3. The V and J genes are TRBV11-2 and TRBJ1-1; 7 nucleotides align to TRBD1. The CDR3 runs 12 residues. With V trimmed by 5 bases and J by 7 bases, 4 bases remained unmatched. Germline V CDR1 and CDR2: SGHAT, FQNNGV. The DNA for the CDR3 is TGTGCCAGCAGCCGAAACAGGGGTGAAGCTTTCTTT. This translates into CASSRNRGEAFF.

The chain uses TRBV5-5 and TRBJ1-5, with 8 bases aligning to TRBD1. J lost 4 bases, V lost 5 bases, and 8 bases had no gene match. From germline, CDR1 is SGHKS and CDR2 YYEKEE (reference sequence). The CDR3 loop spans 15 amino acids. The CDR3 DNA reads TGTGCCAGCAGTTCTGACAGGGGCCTGAATCAGCCCCAGCATTTT. Translated, it gives CASSSDRGLNQPQHF. The full variable domain, with the rest looked up from reference TRBV5-5 and TRBJ1-5, is DAGVTQSPTHLIKTRGQQVTLRCSPISGHKSVSWYQQVLGQGPQFIFQYYEKEERGRGNFPDRFSARQFPNYSSELNVNALLLGDSALYLCASSSDRGLNQPQHFGDGTRLSIL.

The gene calls are TRBV6-2 or TRBV6-3 and TRBJ1-2; D possibly corresponds to TRBD1 (6 bases). The CDR3 is 13 amino acids. The germline V gene has CDR1 MNHEY and CDR2 SVGEGT. Trimming pared 6 bases from V and 3 bases from J, leaving 11 bases between. The CDR3 bases are TGTGCCAGCAGCGAGACAGGCGACTATGGCTACACCTTC. It codes for CASSETGDYGYTF.

The rearrangement joins TRBV7-6 to TRBJ2-3; D may be TRBD2 (6 bases). Germline values: CDR1 SGHVS, CDR2 FNYEAQ. Trimming took 5 bases from V and 2 from J, leaving 23 bases between them. The CDR3 is 18 residues long. The CDR3 protein is CASSPLRGSARATDTQYF. CDR3 coding DNA: TGTGCCAGCAGCCCCCTCCGGGGGAGCGCACGAGCCACAGATACGCAGTATTTT.

This clone has just a few counts. The chain is built from TRBV7-3 and TRBJ2-3; the D is unclear. Trimming stripped 5 bases from V and 2 bases from J, with 14 bases between. CDR1 and CDR2 from the germline V gene are SGHTA and FQGTGA. The CDR3 spans 15 residues. CDR3: CASSPNPASTDTQYF. CDR3 DNA sequence: TGTGCCAGCAGCCCCAACCCAGCGTCCACAGATACGCAGTATTTT.